The next 3 T cell receptor beta chains were all read from a single sample in a study of T cell responses to AZD1222 COVID-19 vaccine. Clones were read by immunoSEQ multiplex PCR, and TCRdb kept only the in-frame ones, dropping some. The sample yields about 120,000 clones, approximately 85% seen once. This specimen consisted of peripheral blood, obtained on day 0 of AZD1222 vaccination. The receptors here all came from an adult in good health.

The CDR3 bases are TGTGCCAGCAGCTTAGATACGCGGGGCCGCTACACCTTC. Translated: CASSLDTRGRYTF. The chain carries TRBV11-2 and TRBJ1-2, with D maybe TRBD1 (5 bases). This CDR3 contains 13 residues. Germline assignment: CDR1 SGHAT and CDR2 FQNNGV. V lost 0 bases to trimming and J lost 9 bases, with 11 bases between them. The full variable domain, with the rest looked up from reference TRBV11-2 and TRBJ1-2, is EAGVAQSPRYKIIEKRQSVAFWCNPISGHATLYWYQQILGQGPKLLIQFQNNGVVDDSQLPKDRFSAERLKGVDSTLKIQPAKLEDSAVYLCASSLDTRGRYTFGSGTRLTVV.

The chain couples TRBV28 to TRBJ1-5; tentatively, D is TRBD1 (6 bases). Trimming cost V 3 bases and J 2 bases, with 14 bases left between them. CDR1 and CDR2 (germline): MDHEN, SYDVKM. The CDR3 loop spans 16 amino acids. The CDR3 DNA is TGTGCCAGCAGTTTCCCCCCCGGGGGCCGCAATCAGCCCCAGCATTTT. Its protein product is CASSFPPGGRNQPQHF.

This chain joins TRBV7-6 and TRBJ1-4; D not certain. Germline V CDR1 and CDR2: SGHVS, FNYEAQ. There are 11 residues in the CDR3. V was pared by 3 bases and J by 8 bases, with 4 bases between. The CDR3 sequence: CASSFGEKLFF. CDR3 sequence (DNA): TGTGCCAGCAGCTTCGGGGAAAAACTGTTTTTT.